These 20 T cell receptor beta chains were all obtained from the same sample, sequenced in a study of shared clonotypes between healthy human individuals. TCRdb keeps only in-frame clones here, not all; method: immunoSEQ multiplex PCR. The profile shows 2 million to 3 million clones, approximately 94% of them singletons. The sample was naive CD4+ T cells from PBMCs. Specified subset: CD45RA+ positively selected. The receptor set was obtained from a man younger than 35 in good health. Some clones in this sample may be carry-over from other donors' samples.

The chain links TRBV5-4 to TRBJ1-6; 7 bases align to TRBD1. CDR3 length equals 15 residues. The V segment lost 2 bases and the J segment 8 bases; nucleotides outside the gene matches: 7. Germline V gene data show CDR1 as SGHNT and CDR2 as YYREEE (reference sequence). Here the CDR3 DNA reads TGTGCCAGCAGCTTCTCCGGGACAGACTATTCACCCCTCCACTTT. It encodes CASSFSGTDYSPLHF. Full variable domain (missing parts from reference TRBV5-4 and TRBJ1-6): ETGVTQSPTHLIKTRGQQVTLRCSSQSGHNTVSWYQQALGQGPQFIFQYYREEENGRGNFPPRFSGLQFPNYSSELNVNALELDDSALYLCASSFSGTDYSPLHFGNGTRLTVT.

The genes are TRBV6-5 and TRBJ1-2; no firm D call. Germline V gene sequence: CDR1 MNHEY, CDR2 SVGAGI. The germline V and J ends were trimmed by 4 bases and 2 bases, with 11 bases remaining between them. There are 14 residues in the CDR3. The CDR3 coding sequence is TGTGCCAGCAGTTCAGGTCTGAGGAACTATGGCTACACCTTC. This translates into CASSSGLRNYGYTF.

CDR3 region: CASSHRGSFTDTQYF. The CDR3 DNA follows: TGTGCCAGCAGCCACAGGGGCTCGTTCACAGATACGCAGTATTTT. V gene TRBV14 combines with J gene TRBJ2-3; D is perhaps TRBD1 (6 bases). Trimming shortened V by 3 bases and J by 2 bases, and 12 bases separated the two germline ends. Germline CDR1 SGHDN, CDR2 FVKESK. The length of the CDR3 is 15 residues.

V and J are TRBV4-1 and TRBJ2-3; tentative D call: TRBD2 (6 bases). There are 16 residues in the CDR3. Germline lookup yields CDR1 MGHRA and CDR2 YSYEKL. Deletions cut 2 bases from V and 0 bases from J, with 12 bases between. CDR3 nucleotides: TGCGCCAGCAGCCAAAAACTAGCAGCTAGCACAGATACGCAGTATTTT. Its translation is CASSQKLAASTDTQYF.

Turning to this clone: The same CDR3 is also encoded by other DNA sequences in this sample. This chain connects TRBV12-5 to TRBJ2-3; weak D call: TRBD1 (5 bases). V was pared by 1 base and J by 2 bases, with 7 bases between. The CDR3 contains 14 residues. The V gene's germline CDR1 is LGHNT and CDR2 FRNRAP. The chain's CDR3 is CASGLGQTTDTQYF. In nucleotides, the CDR3 is TGTGCTAGTGGTTTGGGACAGACCACAGATACGCAGTATTTT.

This clone came up once. V is TRBV2 and J is TRBJ1-1; 7 bases match TRBD1. Germline values: CDR1 SNHLY, CDR2 FYNNEI. This CDR3 spans 13 amino acids. Germline trimming cut 8 bases from V and 1 base from J; bases unmatched to any gene: 4. The CDR3 sequence is CASLTGRNTEAFF. In DNA form, the CDR3 reads TGTGCCAGCTTGACAGGGCGGAACACTGAAGCTTTCTTT.

Remarks on this clone: Within the sample, other DNA sequences also encode this same CDR3. The chain has TRBV5-1 and TRBJ1-5; D is ambiguous. Between the trimmed V and J ends, which lost 4 bases and 4 bases, there was a span of 9 bases. The CDR3 is made up of 13 amino acids. CDR1 is SGHRS and CDR2 is YFSETQ in the germline V gene. The CDR3 protein is CASSADGNQPQHF. As DNA, the CDR3 is TGCGCCAGCAGCGCTGACGGGAATCAGCCCCAGCATTTT. The variable domain in full, completed from reference TRBV5-1 and TRBJ1-5, reads KAGVTQTPRYLIKTRGQQVTLSCSPISGHRSVSWYQQTPGQGLQFLFEYFSETQRNKGNFPGRFSGRQFSNSRSEMNVSTLELGDSALYLCASSADGNQPQHFGDGTRLSIL.

The chain recombines TRBV29-1 with TRBJ1-5; 8 bases map to TRBD1. V dropped 3 bases and J dropped 4; count of bases not matched to a gene: 8. CDR3 size: 15 residues. Germline CDR1 reads SQVTM; CDR2 reads ANQGSEA. The DNA for the CDR3 is TGCAGCGTTGAGTTCGGGACAGGCCGTAATCAGCCCCAGCATTTT. It translates to CSVEFGTGRNQPQHF.

The rearrangement links TRBV15 to TRBJ2-1, with 9 bases fitting TRBD1. V trimming: 4 bases; J trimming: 14 bases; junction bases outside the gene matches: 6. Germline CDR1 and CDR2: LNHNV and YYDKDF (reference sequence). The CDR3 is made up of 12 amino acids. CDR3 in DNA: TGTGCCACCAGCATGACAGGGGGTGCTAAGTTCTTC. Its protein product is CATSMTGGAKFF. The full variable domain, with the rest looked up from reference TRBV15 and TRBJ2-1, is DAMVIQNPRYQVTQFGKPVTLSCSQTLNHNVMYWYQQKSSQAPKLLFHYYDKDFNNEADTPDNFQSRRPNTSFCFLDIRSPGLGDTAMYLCATSMTGGAKFFGPGTRLTVL.

This clone appeared once. The J gene is TRBJ2-5, the V gene TRBV5-1; 7 positions match TRBD1. The trim removed 5 bases at V and 4 bases at J, leaving 20 bases unmatched. This CDR3 region has 18 residues. Germline assignment: CDR1 SGHRS and CDR2 YFSETQ. CDR3 protein: CASSGSLFRRGIPETQYF. In nucleotides, the CDR3 is TGCGCCAGCAGTGGGAGTCTTTTTCGCAGGGGGATTCCAGAGACCCAGTACTTC.

The V call is TRBV4-1, the J call TRBJ2-5; D might be TRBD1 or TRBD2, each matching 5 bases. The CDR3 is made up of 20 amino acids. The germline CDR1 and CDR2 sequences are MGHRA and YSYEKL. The ends were cut back, 1 base at V and 4 bases at J, with 28 bases in the middle. The CDR3 coding sequence is TGCGCCAGCAGCCAAGCCTTCCACGGATCTGCCGGGACCGCGGGAGAGACCCAGTACTTC. Translating gives CASSQAFHGSAGTAGETQYF.

This clone showed up just once. The chain has TRBV2 and TRBJ2-5, with 8 bases aligning to TRBD2. The germline gives CDR1 SNHLY, CDR2 FYNNEI. This CDR3 spans 14 amino acids. J was trimmed by 8 bases and V by 2 bases; bases with no gene match: 7. This CDR3 is CASSESPGGRTQYF. The CDR3 nucleotides are TGTGCCAGCAGTGAATCTCCGGGGGGGAGAACCCAGTACTTC.

This sequence joins TRBV5-1 and TRBJ2-7; D may be TRBD2 (6 bases). CDR1 and CDR2 from the germline V gene are SGHRS and YFSETQ. Trimming took 0 bases from V and 0 from J, leaving 16 bases between them. This CDR3 has 17 amino acids. Here the CDR3 DNA reads TGCGCCAGCAGCTTGGGCTCTAGCGCGCCTTTCTCCTACGAGCAGTACTTC. This translates into CASSLGSSAPFSYEQYF.

The chain joins TRBV19 to TRBJ1-2, with 9 bases matching TRBD1. Germline V CDR1 and CDR2: LNHDA, SQIVND (reference sequence). V trimming: 5 bases; J trimming: 3 bases; junction bases outside the gene matches: 7. The CDR3 extends over 15 amino acids. CDR3 nucleotide sequence: TGTGCCAGTAGTTTTTCCGGGACAGGGTACTATGGCTACACCTTC. This sequence encodes CASSFSGTGYYGYTF.

J is TRBJ1-4 and V is TRBV27, with D unclear. V lost 5 bases and J 8 bases, leaving 9 bases between the germline ends. The CDR3 contains 12 residues. Germline-derived CDR1 and CDR2 are MNHEY and SMNVEV (reference sequence). CDR3 amino acids: CASSERGEKLFF. CDR3 in DNA: TGTGCCAGCAGTGAGCGAGGGGAAAAACTGTTTTTT.

V usage is TRBV12-5 and J usage is TRBJ1-2; TRBD1 is a possible D gene (5 bases). This CDR3 is 13 amino acids long. Trimming cost V 5 bases and J 5 bases, with 12 bases left between them. Germline V gene data show CDR1 as LGHNT and CDR2 as FRNRAP. CDR3 in DNA: TGTGCTAGTGGTGACACAGGATTATATGGCTACACCTTC. It translates to CASGDTGLYGYTF.

The chain links TRBV27 to TRBJ2-1; the D gene is possibly TRBD1 (6 bases). Between the trimmed V and J ends, which lost 6 bases and 0 bases, there was a span of 12 bases. CDR1 and CDR2 from the germline V gene are MNHEY and SMNVEV (reference sequence). CDR3 size: 15 residues. The CDR3 sequence: CASSLDRISYNEQFF. The CDR3 nucleotides read TGTGCCAGCAGCCTCGACAGGATCTCCTACAATGAGCAGTTCTTC.

The CDR3 sequence: CASSMQGHTDTQYF. The CDR3 nucleotides are TGTGCCAGCAGCATGCAGGGACACACAGATACGCAGTATTTT. The rearrangement uses TRBV28 and TRBJ2-3; TRBD1 might be the D (6 bases). Trimming took 6 bases from V and 2 from J, leaving 12 bases between them. The CDR3 has 14 residues. Germline V gives CDR1 MDHEN, CDR2 SYDVKM.

The chain uses TRBV5-1 and TRBJ2-5, with 9 bases matching TRBD1. Unmatched junction bases numbered 9, after V lost 4 bases and J lost 5 bases. CDR1 and CDR2 from the germline V gene are SGHRS and YFSETQ. This CDR3 contains 15 residues. The CDR3 sequence: CASSPRDRAMETQYF. The CDR3 DNA sequence: TGCGCCAGCAGCCCCCGGGACAGGGCTATGGAGACCCAGTACTTC.

In DNA form, the CDR3 reads TGTGCCTGGAGTGGGGGGGGCCCTGTCTATGGCTACACCTTC. This translates into CAWSGGGPVYGYTF. The chain combines TRBV30 with TRBJ1-2; D possibly corresponds to TRBD1 (6 bases). The CDR3 sequence is 14 residues long. Germline V CDR1 and CDR2: GTSNPN, SVGIG (reference sequence). Trimming pared 1 base from V and 4 bases from J, leaving 13 bases between.